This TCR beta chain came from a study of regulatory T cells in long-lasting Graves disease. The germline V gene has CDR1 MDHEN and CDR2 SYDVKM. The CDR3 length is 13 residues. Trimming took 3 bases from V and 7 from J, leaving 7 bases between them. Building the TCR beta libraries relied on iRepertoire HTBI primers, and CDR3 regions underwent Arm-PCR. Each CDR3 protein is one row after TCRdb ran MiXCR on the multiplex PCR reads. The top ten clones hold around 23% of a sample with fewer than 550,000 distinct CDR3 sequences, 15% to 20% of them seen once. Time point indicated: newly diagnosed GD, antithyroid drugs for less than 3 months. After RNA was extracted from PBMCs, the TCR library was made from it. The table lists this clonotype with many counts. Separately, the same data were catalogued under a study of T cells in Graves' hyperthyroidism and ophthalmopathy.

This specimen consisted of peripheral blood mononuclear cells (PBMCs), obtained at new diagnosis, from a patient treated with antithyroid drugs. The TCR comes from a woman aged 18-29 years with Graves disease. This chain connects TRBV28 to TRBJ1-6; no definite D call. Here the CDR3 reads CASSFDGNSPLHF. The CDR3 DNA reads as TGTGCCAGCAGTTTTGACGGGAATTCACCCCTCCACTTT.